One sample yielded the 20 T cell receptor beta chains listed below, sequenced in a study of read filtering for tumor transcriptome and immune sequencing. Molecular barcoded adaptors covering alpha/delta and beta/gamma chains were used on around 370 ng RNA. TCRdb reprocessed the reads via MiXCR and lists one record per CDR3 protein. The sample lists roughly 41,000 distinct CDR3 sequences, approximately 15% occurring once. Sequencing used a population of CD138-negative cells sorted from bone marrow. The receptor set was obtained from a donor aged 40 or older with multiple myeloma.

This clonotype was observed at least ten times. This chain connects TRBV3-1 to TRBJ1-5; D ambiguous. CDR1 LGHDT and CDR2 YNNKEL come from the germline V gene (reference sequence). This CDR3 has 14 amino acids. V was pared by 4 bases and J by 4 bases, with 11 bases between. This chain's CDR3 is CASSRGQKNQPQHF. CDR3 DNA sequence: TGTGCCAGCAGCCGTGGGCAGAAAAATCAGCCCCAGCATTTT.

This clonotype appeared many times. The chain employs TRBV5-1 and TRBJ2-1; 15 bases align to TRBD2. The ends lost 4 bases at V and 9 bases at J; junction bases unmatched: 11. The CDR3 is 17 amino acids. Per the germline V gene, CDR1 is SGHRS and CDR2 is YFSETQ. CDR3 in amino acids: CASSIPRTSGRALEQFF. The CDR3 nucleotides read TGCGCCAGCAGCATACCCAGGACTAGCGGGAGGGCGCTTGAGCAGTTCTTC.

This clonotype was seen at least ten times. Relative to the germline gene, one junction end is altered; a read error may explain this. The chain employs TRBV7-7 and TRBJ2-3; D remains unclear. The CDR3 is 13 residues long. Germline V gives CDR1 SSHAT, CDR2 FNYEAQ (reference sequence). Here the CDR3 reads CASSLESGDTQYF. As DNA, the CDR3 is TGTGCTAGCAGCTTAGAGTCTGGGGATACGCAGTATTTT.

Concerning this clonotype itself: Because the CDR3 is missing its conserved closing phenylalanine or tryptophan, this is likely a read error. The V call is TRBV29-1, the J call TRBJ1-1, with 8 bases lining up with TRBD1. The CDR3 totals 16 residues. Germline V CDR1 and CDR2: SQVTM, ANQGSEA. The J segment lost 2 bases and the V segment lost 3 bases, leaving 11 bases of the junction unmatched. This CDR3 reads CSVDPPRTGTNTEAFI. The CDR3 region has the DNA TGCAGCGTTGACCCCCCTCGGACAGGGACCAACACTGAAGCTTTCATT.

This clonotype appeared many times. This sequence joins TRBV5-1 and TRBJ2-7; D gene uncertain. This CDR3 comprises 13 residues. Trimming took 4 bases from V and 6 from J, leaving 14 bases between them. CDR1 and CDR2 (germline): SGHRS, YFSETQ. The CDR3 loop is CASSADPLREQYF. CDR3 in DNA: TGCGCCAGCAGCGCTGACCCCCTCCGCGAGCAGTACTTC.

The sample holds many counts of this clonotype. This sequence joins TRBV29-1 and TRBJ2-3; D is perhaps TRBD1 (5 bases). V dropped 4 bases and J dropped 2 bases, with 10 bases sitting between them. The CDR3 totals 13 residues. The germline V gene encodes CDR1 SQVTM and CDR2 ANQGSEA. The CDR3 is CSVVQGSTDTQYF. CDR3 nucleotide sequence: TGCAGCGTTGTGCAGGGCTCCACAGATACGCAGTATTTT.

In its sample, this clonotype was seen many times. The chain joins TRBV5-6 to TRBJ1-6; D perhaps matches TRBD1 (5 bases). The CDR3 has 14 amino acids. Trimming cost V 4 bases and J 7 bases, with 12 bases left between them. CDR1 is SGHDT and CDR2 is YYEEEE in the germline V gene. CDR3 in DNA: TGTGCCAGCAGCCTCCGGGGGACCAATTCACCCCTCCACTTT. Protein product: CASSLRGTNSPLHF.

Many counts were recorded for this clonotype. The V call is TRBV4-1, the J call TRBJ2-7; TRBD1 aligns across 11 bases. V shed 4 bases, J shed 3 bases, and the junction held 8 bases outside the gene matches. Germline values: CDR1 MGHRA, CDR2 YSYEKL. The CDR3 has 16 residues. CDR3 amino acids: CASSRGGDRGVYEQYF. The CDR3 DNA follows: TGCGCCAGCAGCCGGGGCGGGGACAGGGGGGTCTACGAGCAGTACTTC.

This clonotype was seen at least ten times. This rearrangement joins TRBV11-2 to TRBJ2-7; tentative D call: TRBD2 (5 bases). The V gene's germline CDR1 is SGHAT and CDR2 FQNNGV. The CDR3 covers 15 residues. The V end was cut by 0 bases, the J end by 0 bases, with 9 bases between. The CDR3 region has the DNA TGTGCCAGCAGCTTAGATCTAGGGAGCTCCTACGAGCAGTACTTC. Its translation is CASSLDLGSSYEQYF. Based on the CDR3 plus reference TRBV11-2 and TRBJ2-7, the full variable domain is EAGVAQSPRYKIIEKRQSVAFWCNPISGHATLYWYQQILGQGPKLLIQFQNNGVVDDSQLPKDRFSAERLKGVDSTLKIQPAKLEDSAVYLCASSLDLGSSYEQYFGPGTRLTVT.

This clonotype was observed at least ten times. This rearrangement joins TRBV11-2 to TRBJ2-3; 11 nucleotides align to TRBD2. The junction had 5 bases not matched to a gene; V was cut back by 5 bases and J by 4 bases. This CDR3 comprises 15 residues. Germline assignment: CDR1 SGHAT and CDR2 FQNNGV. CDR3 sequence (DNA): TGTGCCAGCAGCCCTGGACTAGCGGGCGCAGATACGCAGTATTTT. The encoded protein is CASSPGLAGADTQYF. Full variable domain (rest looked up from reference TRBV11-2 and TRBJ2-3): EAGVAQSPRYKIIEKRQSVAFWCNPISGHATLYWYQQILGQGPKLLIQFQNNGVVDDSQLPKDRFSAERLKGVDSTLKIQPAKLEDSAVYLCASSPGLAGADTQYFGPGTRLTVL.

V usage is TRBV7-2 and J usage is TRBJ2-7; 14 bases map to TRBD2. J lost 4 bases, V lost 8 bases, and 7 bases had no gene match. The CDR3 spans 15 residues. Looked up from germline, CDR1 is SGHTA and CDR2 is FQGNSA. CDR3 residues: CASGVRLAGGYEQYF. The CDR3 nucleotides are TGTGCCAGCGGCGTACGACTAGCGGGGGGGTACGAGCAGTACTTC.

This clonotype was seen ten or more times. This sequence joins TRBV7-9 and TRBJ2-5; the D gene could be TRBD1 or TRBD2 (5 bases each). The CDR3 contains 12 residues. Trimming took 11 bases from V and 5 from J, leaving 15 bases between them. CDR1 and CDR2 (germline): SEHNR, FQNEAQ (reference sequence). The CDR3: CAGKGESETQYF. CDR3 nucleotides: TGTGCCGGAAAAGGGGAGAGTGAGACCCAGTACTTC.

This clonotype was detected ten times or more. The chain carries TRBV7-3 and TRBJ1-2, with 9 bases fitting TRBD1. V was clipped by 6 bases and J by 10 bases; unmatched bases: 9. This CDR3 comprises 13 residues. Looked up from germline, CDR1 is SGHTA and CDR2 is FQGTGA. This CDR3 is CASSPNRGQDYTF. CDR3 nucleotides: TGTGCCAGCAGTCCGAACAGGGGGCAGGACTACACCTTC.

This clonotype has just a few counts. The chain uses TRBV28 and TRBJ2-2; 9 bases agree with TRBD2. The V gene's germline CDR1 is MDHEN and CDR2 SYDVKM. The CDR3 has 14 residues. Trimming removed 8 bases from V and 5 bases from J; junction bases left unmatched: 6. CDR3 nucleotide sequence: TGTGCCAGCGTGGGACTAGCAGAAACCGGGGAGCTGTTTTTT. Amino acid sequence: CASVGLAETGELFF.

This clonotype was observed many times. The chain couples TRBV5-6 to TRBJ2-7; D may be TRBD2 (5 bases). The CDR3 consists of 14 residues. CDR1 and CDR2 from the germline V gene are SGHDT and YYEEEE. Trimming shortened V by 4 bases and J by 1 base, and 12 bases separated the two germline ends. In DNA, the CDR3 is TGTGCCAGCAGCCTTGGGGAGAGATCCTACGAGCAGTACTTC. Translating it yields CASSLGERSYEQYF.

The table lists this clonotype with many counts. The chain is built from TRBV6-2 or TRBV6-3 and TRBJ1-1, with no clear D. The CDR3 contains 15 residues. Per the germline V gene, CDR1 is MNHEY and CDR2 is SVGEGT. V lost 0 bases, J lost 0 bases, and 8 bases lay in between. The CDR3 bases are TGTGCCAGCAGTTACTCGAGAAGTCTGAACACTGAAGCTTTCTTT. It is translated as CASSYSRSLNTEAFF.

For this clonotype: A far larger clone is just one base off, so this is likely a read error. This chain joins TRBV7-8 and TRBJ2-1, with D perhaps being TRBD1 or TRBD2 (5 bases each). Germline CDR1 reads SGHVS; CDR2 reads FQNEAQ. CDR3 length: 18 residues. This chain's CDR3 is CASSHQGDSGLTYNERFF. The CDR3 DNA reads as TGTGCCAGCAGCCATCAGGGCGACAGCGGACTCACCTACAATGAGCGGTTCTTC.

At least ten counts were recorded for this clonotype. The genes are TRBV5-5 and TRBJ2-2, with a tentative D call TRBD1 (5 bases). The CDR3 runs to 12 residues. Germline V gives CDR1 SGHKS, CDR2 YYEKEE (reference sequence). The ends were cut back, 5 bases at V and 7 bases at J, with 9 bases in the middle. CDR3 loop: CASRTTVGELFF. The CDR3 DNA sequence: TGTGCCAGCAGGACGACAGTCGGGGAGCTGTTTTTT.

This clonotype was detected only a few times. V and J are TRBV20-1 and TRBJ2-7; 9 bases match TRBD2. CDR1 DFQATT and CDR2 SNEGSKA come from the germline V gene (reference sequence). V shed 3 bases and J 2 bases; nucleotides not matched to a gene: 11. The CDR3 spans 16 residues. This CDR3 reads CSARAVAGVQTYEQYF. The DNA of the CDR3 is TGCAGTGCTAGGGCGGTAGCGGGAGTGCAAACCTACGAGCAGTACTTC.

The DNA for the CDR3 is TGTGCCAGCAGTTATCTGGGAGGCCAAGAGACCCAGTACTTC. Protein product: CASSYLGGQETQYF. The chain combines TRBV6-2 or TRBV6-3 with TRBJ2-5, with D possibly TRBD2 on 6 matching bases. The CDR3 is made up of 14 amino acids. The V end lost 3 bases, the J end lost 1 base, and 9 bases lay between the germline ends. CDR1 MNHEY and CDR2 SVGEGT come from the germline V gene.